The clone carrying this T cell receptor beta chain was observed a handful of times. Its matching antigen is unknown. V dropped 0 bases and J dropped 8; count of bases not matched to a gene: 8. Germline V lookup: CDR1 SGHRS, CDR2 YFSETQ. There are 15 residues in the CDR3. These data come from a study of beta chain features in type 1 diabetes. Study-level findings and limits: The cDNA sequencing approach could over-represent high-TCR-expressing cells.

The entirety of the isolated RNA underwent reverse transcription, so expressed TCRB transcripts were sequenced. Sequencing was performed with immunoSEQ multiplex PCR; in TCRdb, only in-frame clones are kept and a portion is missing. The sample contains fewer than 500,000 clones, approximately 13% of which appear only once. This TCR was sampled from a man in his thirties or forties in good health. The chain has TRBV5-1 and TRBJ2-1; TRBD1 matches 7 bases. Sample: naive CD4+ T cells from blood. The CDR3 reads CASSLGGQGDDEQFF. In nucleotides, the CDR3 is TGCGCCAGCAGCTTGGGTGGTCAGGGGGACGATGAGCAGTTCTTC.